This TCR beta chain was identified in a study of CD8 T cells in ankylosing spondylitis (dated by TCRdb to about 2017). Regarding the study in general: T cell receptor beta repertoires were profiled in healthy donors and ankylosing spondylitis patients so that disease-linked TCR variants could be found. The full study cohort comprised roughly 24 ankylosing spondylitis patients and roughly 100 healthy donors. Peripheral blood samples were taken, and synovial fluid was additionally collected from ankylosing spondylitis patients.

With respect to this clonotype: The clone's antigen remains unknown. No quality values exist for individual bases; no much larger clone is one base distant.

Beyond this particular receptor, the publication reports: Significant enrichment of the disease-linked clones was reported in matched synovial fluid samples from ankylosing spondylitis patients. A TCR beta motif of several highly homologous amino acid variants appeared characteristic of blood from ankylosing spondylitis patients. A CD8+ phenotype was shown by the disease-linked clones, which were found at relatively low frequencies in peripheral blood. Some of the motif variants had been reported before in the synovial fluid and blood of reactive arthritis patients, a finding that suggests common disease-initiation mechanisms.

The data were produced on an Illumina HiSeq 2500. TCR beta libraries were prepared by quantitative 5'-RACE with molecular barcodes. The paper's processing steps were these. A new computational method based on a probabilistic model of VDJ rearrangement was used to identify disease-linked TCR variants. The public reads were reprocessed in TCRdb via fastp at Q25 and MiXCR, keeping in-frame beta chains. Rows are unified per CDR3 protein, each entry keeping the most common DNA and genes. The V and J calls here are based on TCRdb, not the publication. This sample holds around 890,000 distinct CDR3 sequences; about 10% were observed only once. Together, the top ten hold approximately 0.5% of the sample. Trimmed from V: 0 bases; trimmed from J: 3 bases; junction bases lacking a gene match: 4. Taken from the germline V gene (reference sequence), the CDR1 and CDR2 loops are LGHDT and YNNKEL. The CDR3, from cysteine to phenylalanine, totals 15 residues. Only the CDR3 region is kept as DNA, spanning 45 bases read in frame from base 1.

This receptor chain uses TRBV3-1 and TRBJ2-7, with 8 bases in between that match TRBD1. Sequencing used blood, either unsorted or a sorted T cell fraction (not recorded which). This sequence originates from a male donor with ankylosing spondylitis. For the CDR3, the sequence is CASSQDGQGFYEQYF. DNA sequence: TGTGCCAGCAGCCAAGATGGACAGGGTTTCTACGAGCAGTACTTC.